This is a list of T cell receptor beta chains from one sample in a study of blood T cell repertoires in COVID-19. Some clones are missing from TCRdb's copy, which holds only in-frame ones; the method was immunoSEQ multiplex PCR. This repertoire shows 70,000 or so clones, 60% to 85% found once; its top ten account for roughly a quarter. The specimen was peripheral blood. These receptors all come from a human donor in a cohort sampled during active COVID-19. Each CDR3 is given with its conserved first and last residue. The D gene is left open where the match is weak. Not every row has a clone size; where given, it reads once, few, many or a size class.

v_gene	d_gene	j_gene	abundance	CDR3aa	CDR3nt
TRBV7-9	TRBD2	TRBJ2-4	-	CASSPTSGGKNIQYF	TGTGCCAGCAGCCCGACCTCGGGGGGGAAAAACATTCAGTACTTC
TRBV20-1	-	TRBJ2-7	once	CSAKDSYEQYF	TGCAGTGCTAAGGACAGCTACGAGCAGTACTTC
TRBV28	-	TRBJ2-5	-	CASTRGGQGQETQYF	TGTGCCAGCACAAGGGGGGGGCAGGGCCAAGAGACCCAGTACTTC
TRBV7-6	TRBD2	TRBJ2-3	-	CASSLEASGRADTQYF	TGTGCCAGCAGCTTAGAGGCTAGCGGGAGGGCAGATACGCAGTATTTT
TRBV27	-	TRBJ2-3	-	CASSKQGTDTQYF	TGTGCCAGCAGTAAACAGGGTACAGATACGCAGTATTTT
TRBV30	-	TRBJ1-5	-	CAWSGERDQPQHF	TGTGCCTGGAGTGGTGAACGCGATCAGCCCCAGCATTTT
TRBV5-4	TRBD1	TRBJ2-4	-	CASSRQGSKNIQYF	TGTGCCAGCAGCAGACAGGGGTCCAAAAACATTCAGTACTTC
TRBV6-5	TRBD1	TRBJ2-4	-	CAGNDRASGIQYF	TGTGCCGGGAATGACAGGGCGAGCGGCATTCAGTACTTC
TRBV7-2	-	TRBJ1-5	-	CASSLLGGSNQPQHF	TGTGCCAGCAGCTTATTAGGGGGTAGCAATCAGCCCCAGCATTTT
TRBV7-9	TRBD2	TRBJ2-3	-	CASSFGSGRGDTQYF	TGTGCCAGCAGCTTCGGGAGCGGGAGGGGAGATACGCAGTATTTT
TRBV19	-	TRBJ2-5	once	CASSTGTSETQYF	TGTGCCAGTAGTACAGGGACAAGTGAGACCCAGTACTTC
TRBV28	-	TRBJ1-4	few	CASRTNEKLFF	TGTGCCAGCCGGACTAATGAAAAACTGTTTTTT
TRBV6-1	-	TRBJ1-2	-	CASSEDRSGGYTF	TGTGCCAGCAGTGAAGACAGGTCTGGTGGCTACACCTTC
TRBV5-6	-	TRBJ2-3	-	CASSWGARTGAAHTQYF	TGTGCCAGCAGCTGGGGGGCTCGCACAGGGGCTGCCCATACGCAGTATTTT
TRBV11-3	TRBD1	TRBJ2-5	once	CASSLMGTGSETQYF	TGTGCCAGCAGCTTAATGGGGACAGGGTCCGAGACCCAGTACTTC
TRBV12-3/TRBV12-4	-	TRBJ1-6	few	CASSPRGGSPLHF	TGTGCCAGCAGTCCGCGCGGGGGTTCACCCCTCCACTTT
TRBV7-2	-	TRBJ2-7	few	CASSDDRSYEQYF	TGTGCCAGCAGCGACGACAGATCCTACGAGCAGTACTTC
TRBV18	TRBD1	TRBJ1-2	-	CASSPTGGFNYGYTF	TGTGCCAGCTCACCCACAGGGGGCTTTAACTATGGCTACACCTTC
TRBV5-6	-	TRBJ2-7	-	CASSLARLRLEVYYEQYF	TGTGCCAGCAGCTTGGCCCGACTTCGGTTGGAGGTTTACTACGAGCAGTACTTC
TRBV19	TRBD1	TRBJ2-2	-	CASRSGTGYNTGELFF	TGTGCCAGTAGATCCGGGACAGGATATAACACCGGGGAGCTGTTTTTT
TRBV28	TRBD1	TRBJ2-6	-	CASRGDRASGANVLTF	TGTGCCAGCAGAGGGGACAGGGCCTCTGGGGCCAACGTCCTGACTTTC
TRBV5-1	TRBD1	TRBJ2-2	-	CASSWTGGSTGELFF	TGCGCCAGCAGCTGGACAGGGGGTAGCACCGGGGAGCTGTTTTTT
TRBV29-1	TRBD1	TRBJ2-5	-	CSTVGGTGGSGETQYF	TGCAGCACCGTCGGCGGGACAGGGGGCTCAGGGGAGACCCAGTACTTC
TRBV27	-	TRBJ2-3	-	CASSPNGADTQYF	TGTGCCAGCAGTCCCAATGGGGCGGATACGCAGTATTTT
TRBV4-3	-	TRBJ1-3	-	CASSQDFRQGHTIYF	TGCGCCAGCAGCCAAGATTTTCGCCAGGGCCACACCATATATTTT
TRBV20-1	TRBD2	TRBJ2-1	-	CSASEAGGLVDEQFF	TGCAGTGCTAGTGAGGCGGGGGGGCTAGTGGATGAGCAGTTCTTC
TRBV7-9	TRBD2	TRBJ2-1	once	CASSAPSGTSPDNEQFF	TGTGCCAGCAGCGCCCCCTCCGGGACTAGCCCCGACAATGAGCAGTTCTTC
TRBV7-2	TRBD1	TRBJ1-2	-	CASSLRGQGYGYTF	TGTGCCAGCAGCTTACGCGGACAGGGCTATGGCTACACCTTC
TRBV18	TRBD1	TRBJ2-7	-	CASSRTGQAYEQYF	TGTGCCAGCTCACGTACGGGACAGGCCTACGAGCAGTACTTC
TRBV28	-	TRBJ1-1	-	CASSPGDRSYTEAFF	TGTGCCAGCAGTCCCGGCGACAGGTCGTACACTGAAGCTTTCTTT
TRBV5-1	TRBD2	TRBJ2-1	-	CASRSSGGTNEQFF	TGCGCCAGCAGAAGTAGCGGGGGGACCAATGAGCAGTTCTTC
TRBV5-1	TRBD2	TRBJ2-3	-	CASTAGGGATDTQYF	TGCGCCAGCACTGCGGGCGGGGGGGCCACAGATACGCAGTATTTT
TRBV5-4	TRBD1	TRBJ2-1	-	CASSLGQGANNEQFF	TGTGCCAGCAGCTTGGGACAGGGGGCGAACAATGAGCAGTTCTTC
TRBV7-2	-	TRBJ1-4	-	CASSLASTGYATNEKLFF	TGTGCCAGCAGCTTAGCCTCGACAGGCTATGCAACTAATGAAAAACTGTTTTTT
TRBV19	-	TRBJ2-1	-	CASSSSYGEQFF	TGTGCCAGTAGTAGTAGCTATGGGGAGCAGTTCTTC
TRBV19	-	TRBJ1-5	few	CASSISGHGQSQPQHF	TGTGCCAGTAGTATTTCGGGACACGGACAATCTCAGCCCCAGCATTTT
TRBV14	-	TRBJ2-3	few	CASSFGRPDTQYF	TGTGCCAGCAGCTTCGGGAGACCAGATACGCAGTATTTT
TRBV28	-	TRBJ1-1	once	CASSLPTGATEAFF	TGTGCCAGCAGTTTGCCGACAGGTGCGACTGAAGCTTTCTTT
TRBV29-1	-	TRBJ1-2	-	CSVTGYTF	TGCAGCGTTACAGGCTACACCTTC
TRBV7-9	-	TRBJ2-2	-	CASSLKRRDTGELFF	TGTGCCAGCAGCTTAAAGCGGCGGGACACCGGGGAGCTGTTTTTT
TRBV14	-	TRBJ2-7	-	CASSQGNRREQYF	TGTGCCAGCAGCCAAGGAAACCGGCGGGAGCAGTACTTC
TRBV27	TRBD1	TRBJ2-7	-	CASSLPPGQGPYEQYF	TGTGCCAGCAGTTTACCACCGGGACAGGGTCCCTACGAGCAGTACTTC
TRBV3-1/TRBV3-2	TRBD1	TRBJ1-2	-	CASSHGQGNSYGYTF	TGTGCCAGCAGCCATGGACAGGGAAATAGCTATGGCTACACCTTC